Sequencing of this T cell receptor beta chain was carried out in a study of cytomegalovirus exposure and HLA in healthy donors. Study-level background: Within an early data release were 85 million or so unique TCRs drawn from HLA-typed donors.

Study-level points and caveats: Later analysis found that TCR beta chains associated with HLA were more clonally expanded than other, equally common chains. For most TCR beta V segments, an earlier analysis put the productive rate at about 87% or about 30% of the time. CMV serostatus stood as the only immune exposure information on hand.

PCR used 60 Vbeta primers and 13 Jbeta primers. Measured with immunoSEQ multiplex PCR; TCRdb has only the in-frame clones, and not every one. The sample lists about 37,000 clones, roughly three quarters occurring once. In the case of this clone: Its antigen is unidentified.

The CDR3 has 14 amino acids. Germline V gene lookup returns CDR1 MGHDK and CDR2 SYGVNS. V trimming: 6 bases; J trimming: 6 bases; junction bases outside the gene matches: 7. This clonotype originated in a man aged 35 to 55 in good health and CMV-seronegative. The sample taken for sequencing was PBMCs. The chain couples TRBV25-1 to TRBJ2-1; the match to TRBD2 covers 8 bases. CDR3 coding DNA: TGTGCCAGCAGCCCGGGACTAGAGGCCAATGAGCAGTTCTTC. Residues: CASSPGLEANEQFF.